This entry lists 28 T cell receptor beta chains sequenced from one sample in a study of shared clonotypes between healthy human individuals (dated by TCRdb to 2018 to 2020). The method behind the library was the immunoSEQ multiplex PCR assay. The table was pulled from immuneACCESS by TCRdb, which kept in-frame rearrangements only. Such tables lose some clones; where checked, under half of the loss comes from unresolved V genes, and the rest has no known cause. Within this sample are a few million clones, with under 97% of them counted one time only. The ten largest account for 0.13% of the sample. Sample: naive CD4+ T cells sorted from blood. The cell subset or site label, as the study defines it: CD45RA+ positively selected. The receptors stem from a man aged 18 to 30 in good health.

The chain uses TRBV6-1 and TRBJ2-7, with D perhaps matching TRBD2 (6 bases). Germline V lookup: CDR1 MNHNS, CDR2 SASEGT. V shed 8 bases and J shed 3 bases, with 17 bases lying between them. The CDR3 runs to 14 residues. In nucleotides, the CDR3 is TGTGCCAGCGGAATCGGAGGGTCAAGCTACGAGCAGTACTTC. Translated: CASGIGGSSYEQYF.

The chain is built from TRBV29-1 and TRBJ2-7; 12 bases are a match to TRBD2. Germline CDR1 reads SQVTM; CDR2 reads ANQGSEA. V lost 4 bases to trimming and J lost 6 bases; unmatched junction nucleotides: 13. The CDR3 has 16 residues. CDR3: CSVVRLAGGPMGEQYF. CDR3 in DNA: TGCAGCGTTGTACGGCTAGCGGGAGGGCCTATGGGCGAGCAGTACTTC.

V is TRBV6-1 and J is TRBJ1-3; no reliable D call. The V end lost 7 bases, the J end lost 3 bases, and 7 bases lay between the germline ends. The germline CDR1 and CDR2 sequences are MNHNS and SASEGT. The CDR3 length is 12 residues. The DNA for the CDR3 is TGTGCCAGCATGACGGATGGAAACACCATATATTTT. The encoded protein is CASMTDGNTIYF.

The chain links TRBV18 to TRBJ2-5, with D tentatively TRBD2 (5 bases). CDR3 length: 14 residues. Germline lookup yields CDR1 KGHSH and CDR2 LQKENI. V was trimmed by 0 bases and J by 6 bases, leaving 11 bases between them. The CDR3 here is CASSPPSGVQTQYF. The CDR3 region has the DNA TGTGCCAGCTCACCACCCTCCGGGGTCCAGACCCAGTACTTC.

The V gene is TRBV29-1, the J gene TRBJ2-7; unclear D gene. Trimming removed 4 bases from V and 1 base from J, with 17 bases in between. The CDR3 runs 15 residues. CDR1 SQVTM and CDR2 ANQGSEA come from the germline V gene. CDR3 sequence (DNA): TGCAGCGTTGCCACGGGTCAGCATCCTTCCTACGAGCAGTACTTC. As protein: CSVATGQHPSYEQYF.

Comments on this clone: An end of the junction differs from the germline gene, which may be a read error. The V and J genes are TRBV7-8 and TRBJ1-1; D gene ambiguous. This CDR3 has 14 residues. Germline loops: CDR1 SGHVS, CDR2 FQNEAQ. In DNA form, the CDR3 reads TGTGCCAGCAGCCTAGCTGTGGGGAACACTGAAGCTTTCTTT. Residues: CASSLAVGNTEAFF.

The J gene is TRBJ2-2, the V gene TRBV6-5, with 8 nucleotides matching TRBD2. Germline loops: CDR1 MNHEY, CDR2 SVGAGI. CDR3 length: 15 amino acids. J lost 6 bases, V lost 4 bases, and 7 bases had no gene match. CDR3 loop: CASSSGLVGAGELFF. The CDR3 DNA is TGTGCCAGCAGTTCGGGACTAGTAGGCGCCGGGGAGCTGTTTTTT.

A note on this clone: Other DNA sequences within the sample encode an identical CDR3. The chain links TRBV5-4 to TRBJ1-5, with a tentative D call TRBD1 (5 bases). There are 13 residues in the CDR3. The V end lost 0 bases, the J end lost 7 bases, and 8 bases lay between the germline ends. CDR1 and CDR2 from the germline V gene are SGHNT and YYREEE (reference sequence). As DNA, the CDR3 is TGTGCCAGCAGCTTGGCCGGGGGACAGCCCCAGCATTTT. This translates into CASSLAGGQPQHF.

J is TRBJ1-4 and V is TRBV19, with 9 bases that match TRBD1. Germline trimming cut 5 bases from V and 5 bases from J; bases unmatched to any gene: 6. This CDR3 is 15 amino acids long. The V gene's germline CDR1 is LNHDA and CDR2 SQIVND (reference sequence). CDR3 DNA: TGTGCCAGTAGTCCCAGCGGGACAGGGAATGAAAAACTGTTTTTT. Protein: CASSPSGTGNEKLFF.

V and J are TRBV5-1 and TRBJ2-5; D may be TRBD1 (5 bases). CDR3 length: 14 residues. The V end was cut by 4 bases, the J end by 5 bases, with 15 bases between. Germline CDR1 reads SGHRS; CDR2 reads YFSETQ. CDR3 sequence (DNA): TGCGCCAGCAGCGCCGGACAACCACGGGAGACCCAGTACTTC. Protein sequence: CASSAGQPRETQYF.

The chain links TRBV7-8 to TRBJ2-3; D perhaps matches TRBD1 (6 bases). V lost 3 bases, J lost 1 base, and 8 bases lay in between. The CDR3 is made up of 14 amino acids. CDR1 and CDR2 from the germline V gene are SGHVS and FQNEAQ. This CDR3 is CASSLGHRTDTQYF. The CDR3, as DNA: TGTGCCAGCAGCTTGGGACACCGCACAGATACGCAGTATTTT.

This CDR3 reads CASSRTGKANEKLFF. The DNA of the CDR3 is TGTGCCAGCAGTCGTACAGGGAAGGCTAATGAAAAACTGTTTTTT. This chain uses TRBV6-5 with TRBJ1-4; D perhaps matches TRBD1 (6 bases). The CDR3 runs 15 residues. Looked up from germline, CDR1 is MNHEY and CDR2 is SVGAGI. Trimming pared 5 bases from V and 3 bases from J, leaving 13 bases between.

The gene calls are TRBV19 and TRBJ2-7; 10 bases align to TRBD1. The ends lost 5 bases at V and 3 bases at J; junction bases unmatched: 7. The CDR3 is made up of 15 amino acids. The germline gives CDR1 LNHDA, CDR2 SQIVND (reference sequence). The CDR3 nucleotides read TGTGCCAGTAGTCCCCCGGGACAGGGGTACTACGAGCAGTACTTC. Protein sequence: CASSPPGQGYYEQYF.

This chain uses TRBV10-3 with TRBJ2-7; no reliable D call. The germline V gene encodes CDR1 ENHRY and CDR2 SYGVKD. Trimming removed 1 base from V and 4 bases from J, with 5 bases in between. The CDR3 consists of 12 residues. CDR3 protein: CAISEFGYEQYF. CDR3 nucleotides: TGTGCCATCAGTGAGTTTGGATACGAGCAGTACTTC.

The rearrangement uses TRBV5-1 and TRBJ1-1, with D perhaps matching TRBD1 (6 bases). The CDR3 covers 12 residues. Trimming cost V 4 bases and J 8 bases, with 12 bases left between them. The germline V gene encodes CDR1 SGHRS and CDR2 YFSETQ. CDR3 region: CASSMTGPEAFF. The DNA for the CDR3 is TGCGCCAGCAGCATGACAGGCCCCGAAGCTTTCTTT.

The chain carries TRBV6-5 and TRBJ2-7; possibly TRBD1 or TRBD2 for D (6 bases each). Looked up from germline, CDR1 is MNHEY and CDR2 is SVGAGI. Trimming removed 7 bases from V and 1 base from J, with 14 bases in between. The CDR3 sequence is 14 residues long. The CDR3 loop reads CASKRAGVSYEQYF. In DNA form, the CDR3 reads TGTGCCAGCAAGCGGGCAGGGGTATCCTACGAGCAGTACTTC.

The chain uses TRBV6-1 and TRBJ1-4; possibly TRBD1 for D (5 bases). The CDR3 length is 17 residues. Per the germline V gene, CDR1 is MNHNS and CDR2 is SASEGT. Trimming pared 4 bases from V and 3 bases from J, leaving 18 bases between. CDR3 DNA: TGTGCCAGCAGTGCCCGGGACCGCTCCTTTTCTAATGAAAAACTGTTTTTT. Translated: CASSARDRSFSNEKLFF.

The rearrangement links TRBV30 to TRBJ1-5; the match to TRBD1 covers 7 bases. Germline CDR1 GTSNPN, CDR2 SVGIG (reference sequence). The CDR3 has 18 amino acids. J lost 6 bases, V lost 2 bases, and 19 bases had no gene match. Written as DNA, the CDR3 is TGTGCCTGGAGTCAGGCCCAGGGGGGGAAAAGGGCCTCTCAGCCCCAGCATTTT. It specifies CAWSQAQGGKRASQPQHF. Full variable domain (missing parts from reference TRBV30 and TRBJ1-5): SQTIHQWPATLVQPVGSPLSLECTVEGTSNPNLYWYRQAAGRGLQLLFYSVGIGQISSEVPQNLSASRPQDRQFILSSKKLLLSDSGFYLCAWSQAQGGKRASQPQHFGDGTRLSIL.

The chain carries TRBV9 and TRBJ2-6, with D hard to call. The CDR3 covers 19 residues. The ends were cut back, 4 bases at V and 0 bases at J, with 20 bases in the middle. Germline V lookup: CDR1 SGDLS, CDR2 YYNGEE. The CDR3 loop reads CASSTHPTQFLSGANVLTF. CDR3 coding DNA: TGTGCCAGCAGCACACACCCGACACAATTCCTCTCTGGGGCCAACGTCCTGACTTTC.

The rearrangement joins TRBV5-4 to TRBJ2-2; 11 bases line up with TRBD1. The CDR3 has 16 amino acids. Trimming removed 1 base from V and 3 bases from J; junction bases left unmatched: 2. Germline CDR1 is SGHNT and CDR2 is YYREEE (reference sequence). CDR3 in amino acids: CASSLPGQGDTGELFF. The CDR3 bases are TGTGCCAGCAGCTTGCCGGGACAGGGGGACACCGGGGAGCTGTTTTTT. Based on the CDR3 plus reference TRBV5-4 and TRBJ2-2, the full variable domain is ETGVTQSPTHLIKTRGQQVTLRCSSQSGHNTVSWYQQALGQGPQFIFQYYREEENGRGNFPPRFSGLQFPNYSSELNVNALELDDSALYLCASSLPGQGDTGELFFGEGSRLTVL.

This chain uses TRBV27 with TRBJ2-1; 13 nucleotides match TRBD2. J was trimmed by 4 bases and V by 2 bases; bases with no gene match: 8. The CDR3 spans 18 residues. The germline CDR1 and CDR2 sequences are MNHEY and SMNVEV (reference sequence). CDR3 loop: CASSLLGTSGNRYNEQFF. DNA for the CDR3: TGTGCCAGCAGTTTACTTGGGACTAGCGGGAATCGATACAATGAGCAGTTCTTC.

The chain couples TRBV29-1 to TRBJ2-7, with D unresolved. Per germline, CDR1 SQVTM and CDR2 ANQGSEA. The CDR3 extends over 15 amino acids. V lost 4 bases and J lost 3, with 19 bases in between. In nucleotides, the CDR3 is TGCAGCGTTGCCTCAGTGGGTAGCCCCAACTACGAGCAGTACTTC. It encodes CSVASVGSPNYEQYF.

The CDR3 DNA reads as TGTGCCAGCAGGGGGACAGTCAAAGACACCGGGGAGCTGTTTTTT. Protein: CASRGTVKDTGELFF. The gene calls are TRBV11-2 and TRBJ2-2; the match to TRBD1 covers 7 bases. This CDR3 has 15 residues. CDR1 is SGHAT and CDR2 is FQNNGV in the germline V gene. V lost 6 bases to trimming and J lost 3 bases; unmatched junction nucleotides: 7.

The V and J genes are TRBV28 and TRBJ2-5; tentatively, D is TRBD1 or TRBD2 (6 bases each). Germline V lookup: CDR1 MDHEN, CDR2 SYDVKM. The germline V and J ends were trimmed by 2 bases and 4 bases, with 14 bases remaining between them. The length of the CDR3 is 15 residues. CDR3: CASSLGGLVLETQYF. As DNA, the CDR3 is TGTGCCAGCAGTTTAGGGGGGCTTGTATTAGAGACCCAGTACTTC.

The chain couples TRBV10-2 to TRBJ1-1; D unresolved. Trimming pared 10 bases from V and 1 base from J, leaving 19 bases between. The CDR3 runs to 15 residues. Germline V gene lookup returns CDR1 WSHSY and CDR2 SAAADI. In nucleotides, the CDR3 is TGCGCCACCTCCGCCTCTACAGTCCCGAACACTGAAGCTTTCTTT. It specifies CATSASTVPNTEAFF.

The V gene is TRBV19, the J gene TRBJ1-2; D remains unclear. Germline-derived CDR1 and CDR2 are LNHDA and SQIVND (reference sequence). The CDR3 has 15 residues. Trimming cost V 4 bases and J 2 bases, with 14 bases left between them. CDR3 sequence (DNA): TGTGCCAGTAGTACGACCCGTTCGGGGAACTATGGCTACACCTTC. Residues: CASSTTRSGNYGYTF.

In its sample, this clone was seen once. The V call is TRBV7-2, the J call TRBJ2-1; 8 nucleotides align to TRBD2. The ends lost 6 bases at V and 5 bases at J; junction bases unmatched: 6. CDR3 size: 14 residues. CDR1 and CDR2 from the germline V gene are SGHTA and FQGNSA. In DNA, the CDR3 is TGTGCCAGCAGTGGGCTGCGGGGGGACAATGAGCAGTTCTTC. Its translation is CASSGLRGDNEQFF.

This clone has just one count. The CDR3 protein is CASSSGRLTYEQYF. The CDR3 DNA reads TGTGCCAGCAGTAGCGGGAGATTGACCTACGAGCAGTACTTC. This chain uses TRBV6-5 with TRBJ2-7, with 8 bases lining up with TRBD2. J lost 2 bases, V lost 5 bases, and 5 bases had no gene match. This CDR3 region has 14 residues. Germline V lookup: CDR1 MNHEY, CDR2 SVGAGI.